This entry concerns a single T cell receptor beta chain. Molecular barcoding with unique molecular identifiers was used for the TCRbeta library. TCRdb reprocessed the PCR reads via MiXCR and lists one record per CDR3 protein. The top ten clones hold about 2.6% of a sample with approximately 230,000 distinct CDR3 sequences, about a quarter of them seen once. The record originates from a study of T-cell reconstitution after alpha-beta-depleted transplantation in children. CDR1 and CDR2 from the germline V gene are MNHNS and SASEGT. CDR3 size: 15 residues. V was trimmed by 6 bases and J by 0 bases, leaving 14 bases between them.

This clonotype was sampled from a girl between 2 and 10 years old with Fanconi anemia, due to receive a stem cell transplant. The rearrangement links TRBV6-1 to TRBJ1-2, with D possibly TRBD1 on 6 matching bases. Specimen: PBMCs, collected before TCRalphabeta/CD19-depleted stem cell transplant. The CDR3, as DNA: TGTGCCAGCAGACCCCACGGACAGCCTAACTATGGCTACACCTTC. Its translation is CASRPHGQPNYGYTF.